What follows is one T cell receptor beta chain and its context. Antigen specificity is unknown. CDR3 length equals 16 residues. Germline CDR1 is MGHDK and CDR2 is SYGVNS. J lost 1 base, V lost 1 base, and 3 bases had no gene match. This sample was included in a study of cytomegalovirus exposure and HLA in healthy donors. Primers: 60 Vbeta forward and 13 Jbeta reverse. The assay was immunoSEQ multiplex PCR, and TCRdb's table has in-frame clones only and misses some. Its table lists around 65,000 clones. General study findings and limits: It was shown in a later analysis that HLA-associated TCR beta chains were more clonally expanded than other, equally common chains. An analysis that was carried out later associated 16,000 or so TCR beta sequences with HLA alleles at 0.05 false discovery rate. In an earlier analysis, in around 590 donors, most V segments appeared productive either ~87% or ~30% of the time.

The chain joins TRBV25-1 to TRBJ2-1; 8 bases map to TRBD1. The sample comprised PBMCs. The receptor's source is a man aged 25-40 years in good health and CMV-seropositive. The CDR3 spells CASSELTGESYNEQFF. CDR3 nucleotides: TGTGCCAGCAGTGAATTGACAGGGGAGTCCTACAATGAGCAGTTCTTC. Drawing the rest from reference TRBV25-1 and TRBJ2-1, the complete variable domain is EADIYQTPRYLVIGTGKKITLECSQTMGHDKMYWYQQDPGMELHLIHYSYGVNSTEKGDLSSESTVSRIRTEHFPLTLESARPSHTSQYLCASSELTGESYNEQFFGPGTRLTVL.